The TCR beta chain under discussion was sequenced for a study of T cell responses to AZD1222 COVID-19 vaccine. Notes on this clone: Its specificity is not known.

Study outcomes and limitations: There were repertoire samples only from the period after the peak T cell response. Spike regions recognized by vaccine-associated CD4 TCRs spanned the protein, led by 160-218 and 743-854. Among those given AZD1222, only five or six were seropositive at baseline.

The method was immunoSEQ multiplex PCR; TCRdb's version includes in-frame clones alone and lacks a portion of them. The sample has about 130,000 clones; approximately 91% are singletons. This clonotype was sampled from an adult who received the AZD1222 COVID-19 vaccine. The material sequenced was peripheral blood, taken 28 days after the second AZD1222 dose.

Here the CDR3 reads CASSPRSGRLYNEQFF. The CDR3 coding sequence is TGTGCCAGCAGTCCCCGAAGTGGGAGGCTGTACAATGAGCAGTTCTTC. J is TRBJ2-1 and V is TRBV28; possible D gene TRBD2, 6 bases. This CDR3 has 16 residues. CDR1 MDHEN and CDR2 SYDVKM come from the germline V gene. V gave up 5 bases and J gave up 4 bases, with 18 bases separating them. The complete variable domain, with remaining parts taken from reference TRBV28 and TRBJ2-1, reads DVKVTQSSRYLVKRTGEKVFLECVQDMDHENMFWYRQDPGLGLRLIYFSYDVKMKEKGDIPEGYSVSREKKERFSLILESASTNQTSMYLCASSPRSGRLYNEQFFGPGTRLTVL.